The clone carrying this TCR beta chain was counted between two and nine times. The antigen is unknown. Relative to the germline gene, one junction end is altered; a read error may explain this. One entry per CDR3 protein, called by TCRdb with MiXCR from the reads. The sample consists of around 260,000 distinct CDR3 sequences, roughly 25% of them appearing once. The data derive from a study of T cell repertoires in cytomegalovirus infection. Study-wide points: HLA-C-restricted TCR beta clonotypes specific for CMV led the ex vivo response.

The CDR3 has 17 amino acids. The germline V gene encodes CDR1 LGHNA and CDR2 YSLEER. Sequencing was carried out using PBMCs. The V call is TRBV4-3, the J call TRBJ2-1; 11 positions match TRBD1. This clonotype was sampled from a human donor in good health (CMV status not recorded). Some clones in this sample may be carry-over from other donors' samples. CDR3 sequence reads: CASSQVFRTGGAERVVF. The CDR3 nucleotides are TGCGCCAGCAGCCAAGTCTTTAGGACAGGGGGCGCGGAACGCGTGGTTTTC.